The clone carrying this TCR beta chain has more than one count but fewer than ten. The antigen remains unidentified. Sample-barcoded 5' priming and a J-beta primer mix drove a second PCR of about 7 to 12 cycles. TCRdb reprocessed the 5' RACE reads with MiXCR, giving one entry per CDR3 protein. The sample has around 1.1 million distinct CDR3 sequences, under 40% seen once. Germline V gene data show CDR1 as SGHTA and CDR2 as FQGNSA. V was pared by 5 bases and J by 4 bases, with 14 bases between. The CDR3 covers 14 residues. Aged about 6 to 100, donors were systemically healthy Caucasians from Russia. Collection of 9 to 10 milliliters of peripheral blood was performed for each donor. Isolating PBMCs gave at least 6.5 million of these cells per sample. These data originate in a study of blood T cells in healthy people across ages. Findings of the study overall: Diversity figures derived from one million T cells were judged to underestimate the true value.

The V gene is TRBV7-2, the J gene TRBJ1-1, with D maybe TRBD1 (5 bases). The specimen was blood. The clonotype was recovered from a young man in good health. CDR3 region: CASSPGHESTEAFF. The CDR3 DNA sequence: TGTGCCAGCAGCCCAGGACACGAATCCACTGAAGCTTTCTTT.